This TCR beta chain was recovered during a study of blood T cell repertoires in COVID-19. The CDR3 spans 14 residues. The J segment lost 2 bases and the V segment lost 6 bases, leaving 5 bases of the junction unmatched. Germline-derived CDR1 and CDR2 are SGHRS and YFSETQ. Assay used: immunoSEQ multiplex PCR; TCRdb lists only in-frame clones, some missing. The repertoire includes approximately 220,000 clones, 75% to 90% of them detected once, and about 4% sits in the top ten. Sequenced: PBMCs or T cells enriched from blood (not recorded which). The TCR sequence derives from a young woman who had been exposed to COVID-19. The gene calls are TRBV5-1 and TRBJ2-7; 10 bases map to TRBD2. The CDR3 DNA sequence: TGCGCCAGCACCCCTAGCGGGGGCCCCTACGAGCAGTACTTC. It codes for CASTPSGGPYEQYF.